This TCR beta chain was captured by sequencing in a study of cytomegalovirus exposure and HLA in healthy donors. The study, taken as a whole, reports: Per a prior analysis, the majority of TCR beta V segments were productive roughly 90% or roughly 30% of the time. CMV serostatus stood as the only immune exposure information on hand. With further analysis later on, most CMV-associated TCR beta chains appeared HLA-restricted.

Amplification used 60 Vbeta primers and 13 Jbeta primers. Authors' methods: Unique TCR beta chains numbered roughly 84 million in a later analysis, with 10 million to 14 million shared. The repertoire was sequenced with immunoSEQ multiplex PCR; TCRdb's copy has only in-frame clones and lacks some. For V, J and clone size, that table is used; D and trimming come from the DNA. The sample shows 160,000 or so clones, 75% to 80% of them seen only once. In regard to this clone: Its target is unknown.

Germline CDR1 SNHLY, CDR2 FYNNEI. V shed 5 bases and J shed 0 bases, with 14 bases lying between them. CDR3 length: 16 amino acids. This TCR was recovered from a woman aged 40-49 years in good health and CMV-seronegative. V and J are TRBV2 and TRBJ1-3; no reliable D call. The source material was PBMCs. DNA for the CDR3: TGTGCCAGCAGTTCATACCGTAGAAACTCTGGAAACACCATATATTTT. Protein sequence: CASSSYRRNSGNTIYF. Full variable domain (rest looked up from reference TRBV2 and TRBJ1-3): EPEVTQTPSHQVTQMGQEVILRCVPISNHLYFYWYRQILGQKVEFLVSFYNNEISEKSEIFDDQFSVERPDGSNFTLKIRSTKLEDSAMYFCASSSYRRNSGNTIYFGEGSWLTVV.